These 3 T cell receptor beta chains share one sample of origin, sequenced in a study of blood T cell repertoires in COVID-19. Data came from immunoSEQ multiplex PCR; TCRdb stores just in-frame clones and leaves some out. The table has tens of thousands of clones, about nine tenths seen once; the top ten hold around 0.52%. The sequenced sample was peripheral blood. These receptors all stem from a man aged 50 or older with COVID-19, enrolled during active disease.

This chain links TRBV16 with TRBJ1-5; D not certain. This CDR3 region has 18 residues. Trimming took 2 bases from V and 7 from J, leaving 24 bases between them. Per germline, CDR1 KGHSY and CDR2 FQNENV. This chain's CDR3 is CASSQRPGRQVFEQPQHF. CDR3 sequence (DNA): TGTGCCAGCAGCCAACGACCGGGGAGGCAGGTGTTCGAGCAGCCCCAGCATTTT.

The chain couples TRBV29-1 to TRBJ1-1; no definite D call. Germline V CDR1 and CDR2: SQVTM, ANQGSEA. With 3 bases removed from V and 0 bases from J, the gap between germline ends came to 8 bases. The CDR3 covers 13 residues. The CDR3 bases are TGCAGCGTTGAGCGGGCCATGAACACTGAAGCTTTCTTT. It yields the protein CSVERAMNTEAFF.

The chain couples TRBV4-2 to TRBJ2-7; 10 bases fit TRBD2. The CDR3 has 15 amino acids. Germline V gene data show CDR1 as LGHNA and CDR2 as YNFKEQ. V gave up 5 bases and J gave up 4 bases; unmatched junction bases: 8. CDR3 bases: TGTGCCAGCAGCTCCTTAGCGGGAGGAAGGTACGAGCAGTACTTC. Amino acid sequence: CASSSLAGGRYEQYF.